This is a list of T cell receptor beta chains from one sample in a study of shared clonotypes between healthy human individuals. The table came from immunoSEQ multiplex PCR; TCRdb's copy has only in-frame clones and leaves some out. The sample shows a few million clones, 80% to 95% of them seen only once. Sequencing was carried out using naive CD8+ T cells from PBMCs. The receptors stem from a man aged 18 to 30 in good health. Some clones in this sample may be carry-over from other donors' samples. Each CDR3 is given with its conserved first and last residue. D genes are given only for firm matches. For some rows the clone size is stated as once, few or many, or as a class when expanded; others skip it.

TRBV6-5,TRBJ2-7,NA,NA,TGTGCCAGCAGTGGATTAGGGGTAAGCTACGAGCAGTACTTC,CASSGLGVSYEQYF
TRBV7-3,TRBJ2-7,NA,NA,TGTGCCAGCAGCGGAACGATGCTCGAGCAGTACTTC,CASSGTMLEQYF
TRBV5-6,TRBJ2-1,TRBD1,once,TGTGCCAGCAGCTTGGTAGGGGGCTGTGTCTTC,CASSLVGGCVF
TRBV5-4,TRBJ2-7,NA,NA,TGTGCCAGCAGCTTGGCCACACGTGGGGGGCCGGACCTCGAGCAGTACTTC,CASSLATRGGPDLEQYF
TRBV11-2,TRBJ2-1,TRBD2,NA,TGTGCCAGCAGCCTCGAAGCGGGAGGATACAATGAGCAGTTCTTC,CASSLEAGGYNEQFF
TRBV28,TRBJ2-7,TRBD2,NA,TGTGCCAGCAGTTCCCGGACTAGCGGATCCTACGAGCAGTACTTC,CASSSRTSGSYEQYF
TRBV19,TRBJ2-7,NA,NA,TGTGCCAGTAGTATGGACAGCCACGAGCAGTACTTC,CASSMDSHEQYF
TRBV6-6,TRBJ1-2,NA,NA,TGTGCCAGCAGGGATTCTGCTAACTATGGCTACACCTTC,CASRDSANYGYTF
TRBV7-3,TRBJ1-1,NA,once,TGTGCCAGCAGCTTAAGCGTCGGGGGGAACACTGAAGCTTTCTTT,CASSLSVGGNTEAFF
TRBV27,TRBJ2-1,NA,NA,TGTGCCAGCAGTTCACCCTTCAATGAGCAGTTCTTC,CASSSPFNEQFF
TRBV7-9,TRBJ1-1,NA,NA,TGTGCCAGCAGCTTGGGGACCCCTGAAGCTTTCTTT,CASSLGTPEAFF
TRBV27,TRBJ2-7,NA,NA,TGTGCCAGCACCGGGGCCCGAGAAGGCTACGAGCAGTACTTC,CASTGAREGYEQYF
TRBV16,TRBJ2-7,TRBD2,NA,TGTGCCAGCAGCCCACCGACTAGCGGGAGGTCCTACGAGCAGTACTTC,CASSPPTSGRSYEQYF
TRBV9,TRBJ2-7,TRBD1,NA,TGTGCCAGCAGCGTAGAACCGGGACAGGTGCACGAGCAGTACTTC,CASSVEPGQVHEQYF
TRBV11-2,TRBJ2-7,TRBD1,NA,TGTGCCAGCAGCTTAAAACCAGGGGGTAGGGATTACGAGCAGTACTTC,CASSLKPGGRDYEQYF
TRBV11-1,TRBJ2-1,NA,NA,TGTGCCAGCAGCTCAACCGGGAATAACAATGAGCAGTTCTTC,CASSSTGNNNEQFF
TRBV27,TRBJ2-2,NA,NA,TGTGCCAGCAGTCACGAGAACACCGGGGAGCTGTTTTTT,CASSHENTGELFF
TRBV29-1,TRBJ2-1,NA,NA,TGCAGCGTTGAATGGGGGGAGTCCTACAATGAGCAGTTCTTC,CSVEWGESYNEQFF
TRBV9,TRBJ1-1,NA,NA,TGTGCCAGCAGCGTAGCTAGGAAGTTACAGGGCCCGCCTGAAGCTTTCTTT,CASSVARKLQGPPEAFF
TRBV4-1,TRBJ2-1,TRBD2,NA,TGCGCCAGCAGCCAGGTCCTTAGCGGGATATATGAGCAGTTCTTC,CASSQVLSGIYEQFF
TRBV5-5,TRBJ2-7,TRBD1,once,TGTGCCAGCAGCTTTGTGAGGACAGGGCCTTACGAGCAGTACTTC,CASSFVRTGPYEQYF
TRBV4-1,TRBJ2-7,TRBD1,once,TGCGCCAGCAGCCGACAAACCGGGACAGGGGACCACGAGCAGTACTTC,CASSRQTGTGDHEQYF
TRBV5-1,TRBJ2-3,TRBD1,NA,TGCGCCAGCAGCTTAGGACAGGGGGTTACAGATACGCAGTATTTT,CASSLGQGVTDTQYF
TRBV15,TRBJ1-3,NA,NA,TGTGCCACCAGCAGAGGGGATAGCGGAAACACCATATATTTT,CATSRGDSGNTIYF
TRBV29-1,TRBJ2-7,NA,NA,TGCAGCGTGGAGGAACCGGGGTACGAGCAGTACTTC,CSVEEPGYEQYF
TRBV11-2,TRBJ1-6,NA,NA,TGTGCCAGCAGCTTATCAGGGGCTGGTAATTCACCCCTCCACTTT,CASSLSGAGNSPLHF